This T cell receptor (beta chain) derives from a study of cytomegalovirus exposure and HLA in healthy donors. The germline V gene encodes CDR1 SQVTM and CDR2 ANQGSEA. The CDR3 totals 12 residues. V lost 7 bases to trimming and J lost 4 bases, with 14 bases between them. PCR used 60 Vbeta primers and 13 Jbeta primers. The repertoire was sequenced with immunoSEQ multiplex PCR; TCRdb's copy has only in-frame clones and lacks some. The profile shows roughly 150,000 clones, roughly 87% of them singletons. The rearrangement uses TRBV29-1 and TRBJ2-7; the D gene is possibly TRBD2 (5 bases). This TCR was sampled from a girl between 5 and 17 years old in good health and CMV-seropositive. The source material was PBMCs. Written as DNA, the CDR3 is TGCAGCGCGAGGGCAGTATCTTACGAGCAGTACTTC. Its translation: CSARAVSYEQYF.